Below are 13 T cell receptor beta chains sequenced from a single sample in a study of blood T cells in healthy people across ages. With a J-beta primer mix and a sample-barcoded 5' primer, a second PCR ran about 7 to 12 cycles. TCRdb itself ran the 5' RACE reads through MiXCR, one entry per CDR3 protein. The sample holds under 2,000,000 distinct CDR3 sequences, about 49% seen once. The sequencing input was blood. Receptor source: a woman in her 40s in good health.

CDR3 protein: CSARDERQGGQPQHF. The DNA of the CDR3 is TGCAGTGCTAGAGATGAGAGACAGGGTGGGCAGCCCCAGCATTTT. This chain links TRBV20-1 with TRBJ1-5; 7 bases are a match to TRBD1. With 0 bases clipped from V and 7 bases from J, the junction kept 9 bases outside the gene matches. The CDR3 has 15 residues. Germline CDR1 is DFQATT and CDR2 is SNEGSKA (reference sequence).

This rearrangement joins TRBV28 to TRBJ1-2; TRBD1 agrees at 8 bases. There are 13 residues in the CDR3. Looked up from germline, CDR1 is MDHEN and CDR2 is SYDVKM. V gave up 5 bases and J gave up 8 bases; unmatched junction bases: 7. CDR3 bases: TGTGCCAGCAGTGCCCAGACAGGGGACGGCTACACCTTC. Encoded protein: CASSAQTGDGYTF.

This clonotype was found a few times. The CDR3 here is CASSPTRGGDTDTQYF. CDR3 nucleotide sequence: TGTGCCAGCAGCCCTACGCGGGGGGGCGATACAGATACGCAGTATTTT. The chain uses TRBV11-2 and TRBJ2-3; TRBD2 matches at 9 bases. The germline V gene has CDR1 SGHAT and CDR2 FQNNGV. The junction had 9 bases not matched to a gene; V was cut back by 5 bases and J by 3 bases. The CDR3 has 16 residues. Based on the CDR3 plus reference TRBV11-2 and TRBJ2-3, the full variable domain is EAGVAQSPRYKIIEKRQSVAFWCNPISGHATLYWYQQILGQGPKLLIQFQNNGVVDDSQLPKDRFSAERLKGVDSTLKIQPAKLEDSAVYLCASSPTRGGDTDTQYFGPGTRLTVL.

Remarks on this clonotype: Germline and junction disagree at one end, which may indicate a read error. The chain carries TRBV19 and TRBJ2-5, with 8 bases aligning to TRBD1. Germline CDR1 and CDR2: LNHDA and SQIVND (reference sequence). The CDR3 runs to 17 residues. As DNA, the CDR3 is TGTCCCAGTAGTATAGACCTAGGACAGGGTGGGGAAGAGACCCAGTACTTC. Encoded protein: CPSSIDLGQGGEETQYF.

The sample holds a few counts of this clonotype. The chain uses TRBV12-3 or TRBV12-4 and TRBJ2-3, with D perhaps TRBD1 (6 bases). Deletions cut 5 bases from V and 5 bases from J, with 11 bases between. This CDR3 spans 13 amino acids. CDR3 sequence reads: CASSGQRRDTQYF. The CDR3 nucleotides are TGTGCCAGCAGTGGACAGCGTAGAGATACGCAGTATTTT.

This clonotype was recorded a few times. V and J are TRBV7-9 and TRBJ2-1; 8 nucleotides agree with TRBD2. This CDR3 is built from 17 residues. Germline V gives CDR1 SEHNR, CDR2 FQNEAQ (reference sequence). Trimming at V came to 4 bases and at J to 4 bases, leaving 12 bases not matched to a gene. Written as DNA, the CDR3 is TGTGCCAGCAGCTCCAGCGGTGGCGGGGGGTTATACAATGAGCAGTTCTTC. It specifies CASSSSGGGGLYNEQFF.

The chain links TRBV7-3 to TRBJ2-5; the D gene is possibly TRBD2 (7 bases). Germline loops: CDR1 SGHTA, CDR2 FQGTGA. V was shortened by 1 base and J by 5 bases, with 14 bases between the two germline ends. This CDR3 is 15 amino acids long. DNA for the CDR3: TGTGCCAGCAGCTTAATGGGGGGGCAGGATGAGACCCAGTACTTC. Translation: CASSLMGGQDETQYF.

The chain combines TRBV6-5 with TRBJ2-5, with D perhaps matching TRBD1 (6 bases). Germline V CDR1 and CDR2: MNHEY, SVGAGI. Trimming removed 4 bases at V and 3 bases at J, with 18 bases between. This CDR3 comprises 16 residues. This chain's CDR3 is CASSSLNTNREETQYF. CDR3 in DNA: TGTGCCAGCAGTTCCTTAAACACCAACAGGGAAGAGACCCAGTACTTC.

The chain carries TRBV6-5 and TRBJ1-5, with TRBD1 matching over 7 bases. J was trimmed by 3 bases and V by 5 bases; bases with no gene match: 4. Germline V gives CDR1 MNHEY, CDR2 SVGAGI. This CDR3 contains 14 residues. CDR3 in amino acids: CASSAGTVNQPQHF. The CDR3 DNA reads as TGTGCCAGCAGTGCCGGGACAGTCAATCAGCCCCAGCATTTT.

V and J are TRBV10-3 and TRBJ2-1; 7 bases align to TRBD1. The J segment lost 6 bases and the V segment lost 6 bases, leaving 14 bases of the junction unmatched. This CDR3 region has 16 residues. Germline CDR1 is ENHRY and CDR2 is SYGVKD. CDR3 bases: TGTGCCATCAGACCTCACCAGGGTTCAGGGGGCAATGAGCAGTTCTTC. Translating gives CAIRPHQGSGGNEQFF.

The chain employs TRBV5-1 and TRBJ2-1; 9 bases are shared with TRBD2. Germline trimming cut 4 bases from V and 4 bases from J; bases unmatched to any gene: 3. Per the germline V gene, CDR1 is SGHRS and CDR2 is YFSETQ. The CDR3 loop spans 14 amino acids. The CDR3 sequence: CASSVAGVYNEQFF. CDR3 nucleotide sequence: TGCGCCAGCAGCGTAGCGGGGGTTTACAATGAGCAGTTCTTC.

The V and J genes are TRBV4-3 and TRBJ1-2, with 8 bases fitting TRBD1. Losses at the gene ends were 2 bases for V and 8 bases for J; bases not matched to a gene: 13. This CDR3 spans 16 amino acids. Per the germline V gene, CDR1 is LGHNA and CDR2 is YSLEER. CDR3 nucleotides: TGCGCCAGCAGCCAATCCAGGGGGCGGGAATTGAAGGGCTACACCTTC. This gives the protein CASSQSRGRELKGYTF.

V is TRBV18 and J is TRBJ2-5; 11 bases are shared with TRBD2. The CDR3 contains 16 residues. V was pared by 5 bases and J by 3 bases, with 8 bases of the junction left unmatched. Germline V gives CDR1 KGHSH, CDR2 LQKENI. CDR3 nucleotide sequence: TGTGCCAGCTCAGCTCTAGCGGGGGGCTTAGAAGAGACCCAGTACTTC. The encoded protein is CASSALAGGLEETQYF.